This T cell receptor beta chain was sequenced in a study of beta chain features in type 1 diabetes. General study results and limits: Type 1 diabetes patients had moderately but significantly shorter TCRB CDR3s in all four CD4+ subsets.

This clone has more than one count but fewer than ten. Its specificity is unknown. The isolated RNA, all of it, was reverse transcribed, so expressed TCRB transcripts were what got sequenced. The table came from immunoSEQ multiplex PCR; TCRdb's copy has only in-frame clones and leaves some out. The sample lists 150,000 or so clones, about 9.1% seen once, with 0.55% to 0.65% in the top ten. Sequencing input: central memory CD4+ T cells from blood. This sequence was found in a woman aged 35 to 49 in good health.

CDR3 in DNA: TGTGCCAGCATGGGGGGGTGGGACAATCAGCCCCAGCATTTT. Protein sequence: CASMGGWDNQPQHF. V usage is TRBV6-5 and J usage is TRBJ1-5; tentatively, D is TRBD1 (5 bases). The V end lost 7 bases, the J end lost 3 bases, and 13 bases lay between the germline ends. Germline CDR1 is MNHEY and CDR2 is SVGAGI. The CDR3 runs to 14 residues.